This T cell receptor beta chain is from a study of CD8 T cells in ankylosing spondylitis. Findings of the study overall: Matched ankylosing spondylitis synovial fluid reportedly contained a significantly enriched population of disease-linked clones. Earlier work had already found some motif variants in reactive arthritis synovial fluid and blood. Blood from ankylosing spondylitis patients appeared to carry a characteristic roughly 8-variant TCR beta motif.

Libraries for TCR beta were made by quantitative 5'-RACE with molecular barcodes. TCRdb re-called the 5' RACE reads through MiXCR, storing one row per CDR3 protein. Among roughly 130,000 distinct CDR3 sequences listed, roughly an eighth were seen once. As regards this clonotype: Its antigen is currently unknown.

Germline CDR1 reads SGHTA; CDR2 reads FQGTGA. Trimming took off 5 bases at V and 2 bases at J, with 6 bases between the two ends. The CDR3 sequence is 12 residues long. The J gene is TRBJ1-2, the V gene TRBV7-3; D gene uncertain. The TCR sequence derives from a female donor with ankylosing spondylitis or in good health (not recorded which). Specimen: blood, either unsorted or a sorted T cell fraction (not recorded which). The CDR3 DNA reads TGTGCCAGCAGCGCAGACAACTATGGCTACACCTTC. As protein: CASSADNYGYTF.